One and the same sample provided the 14 T cell receptor beta chains below, sequenced in a study of T cell responses to AZD1222 COVID-19 vaccine. Some clones are missing from TCRdb's copy, which holds only in-frame ones; the method was immunoSEQ multiplex PCR. Seen here are some 62,000 clones, roughly 70% observed once, and the top ten hold over 13%. The input for sequencing was peripheral blood, taken on day 0 of AZD1222 vaccination. These receptors were collected from an adult in good health.

This clone has just one count. The rearrangement uses TRBV7-3 and TRBJ2-7, with D possibly TRBD2 on 5 matching bases. The germline V gene encodes CDR1 SGHTA and CDR2 FQGTGA. V was cut by 3 bases and J by 7 bases, with 13 bases left in between. The CDR3 runs 13 residues. Written as DNA, the CDR3 is TGTGCCAGCAGCTTGGGAGCAAAGAGGGAGCAGTACTTC. As protein: CASSLGAKREQYF. The full variable domain, its missing parts supplied by reference TRBV7-3 and TRBJ2-7, is GAGVSQTPSNKVTEKGKYVELRCDPISGHTALYWYRQSLGQGPEFLIYFQGTGAADDSGLPNDRFFAVRPEGSVSTLKIQRTERGDSAVYLCASSLGAKREQYFGPGTRLTVT.

The rearrangement uses TRBV19 and TRBJ1-3; D call uncertain. The CDR3 totals 13 residues. Per the germline V gene, CDR1 is LNHDA and CDR2 is SQIVND (reference sequence). V was shortened by 1 base and J by 5 bases, with 6 bases between the two germline ends. The CDR3: CASSIGGRNTIYF. CDR3 coding DNA: TGTGCCAGTAGTATAGGCGGAAGAAACACCATATATTTT. The whole variable domain, remainder taken from reference TRBV19 and TRBJ1-3, is DGGITQSPKYLFRKEGQNVTLSCEQNLNHDAMYWYRQDPGQGLRLIYYSQIVNDFQKGDIAEGYSVSREKKESFPLTVTSAQKNPTAFYLCASSIGGRNTIYFGEGSWLTVV.

This chain connects TRBV7-9 to TRBJ2-7; 7 nucleotides agree with TRBD2. The CDR3 runs 15 residues. V was clipped by 3 bases and J by 3 bases; unmatched bases: 8. Per the germline V gene, CDR1 is SEHNR and CDR2 is FQNEAQ (reference sequence). CDR3 sequence reads: CASSFSRGGDYEQYF. The CDR3 DNA reads TGTGCCAGCAGCTTCTCCCGCGGGGGAGACTACGAGCAGTACTTC. The entire variable domain, with the rest obtained from reference TRBV7-9 and TRBJ2-7, is as follows: DTGVSQNPRHKITKRGQNVTFRCDPISEHNRLYWYRQTLGQGPEFLTYFQNEAQLEKSRLLSDRFSAERPKGSFSTLEIQRTEQGDSAMYLCASSFSRGGDYEQYFGPGTRLTVT.

The genes are TRBV29-1 and TRBJ2-3; TRBD2 matches 13 bases. The V gene's germline CDR1 is SQVTM and CDR2 ANQGSEA. V dropped 2 bases and J dropped 2; count of bases not matched to a gene: 7. This CDR3 has 17 residues. The CDR3 region is CSVESPGTSGVTDTQYF. The DNA of the CDR3 is TGCAGCGTTGAAAGCCCCGGGACTAGCGGGGTCACAGATACGCAGTATTTT.

The gene calls are TRBV6-2 or TRBV6-3 and TRBJ2-2; D unresolved. The CDR3 covers 13 residues. CDR1 and CDR2 (germline): MNHEY, SVGEGT. Trimming took 4 bases from V and 6 from J, leaving 9 bases between them. The CDR3: CASSLSGPGELFF. In DNA form, the CDR3 reads TGTGCCAGCAGTTTATCAGGACCCGGGGAGCTGTTTTTT.

CDR3 sequence: CSASLAGGNEQFF. CDR3 coding DNA: TGCAGTGCTAGTCTCGCGGGGGGAAATGAGCAGTTCTTC. This sequence joins TRBV20-1 and TRBJ2-1; 8 positions match TRBD2. Germline lookup yields CDR1 DFQATT and CDR2 SNEGSKA (reference sequence). The CDR3 loop spans 13 amino acids. Trimming at V came to 3 bases and at J to 7 bases, leaving 5 bases not matched to a gene.

V usage is TRBV28 and J usage is TRBJ2-1; unclear D gene. This CDR3 contains 12 residues. Per the germline V gene, CDR1 is MDHEN and CDR2 is SYDVKM. Trimming took off 5 bases at V and 7 bases at J, with 9 bases between the two ends. The DNA for the CDR3 is TGTGCCAGCAGTCTCCCTTCAAATGAGCAGTTCTTC. Translation: CASSLPSNEQFF.

V usage is TRBV28 and J usage is TRBJ2-7, with D perhaps matching TRBD1 or TRBD2 (7 bases each). The CDR3 spans 17 residues. Germline V gene sequence: CDR1 MDHEN, CDR2 SYDVKM. V was pared by 2 bases and J by 2 bases, with 19 bases between. This chain's CDR3 is CASSLGRGPIGAYEQYF. The CDR3 coding sequence is TGTGCCAGCAGTTTAGGGAGGGGGCCAATTGGGGCCTACGAGCAGTACTTC.

The genes are TRBV19 and TRBJ1-2; maybe TRBD1 (6 bases). Per the germline V gene, CDR1 is LNHDA and CDR2 is SQIVND (reference sequence). V lost 3 bases and J 6 bases, leaving 11 bases between the germline ends. This CDR3 is 13 amino acids long. The CDR3 region is CASSMQGGNGYTF. CDR3 sequence (DNA): TGTGCCAGTAGTATGCAAGGGGGGAATGGCTACACCTTC. Drawing the rest from reference TRBV19 and TRBJ1-2, the complete variable domain is DGGITQSPKYLFRKEGQNVTLSCEQNLNHDAMYWYRQDPGQGLRLIYYSQIVNDFQKGDIAEGYSVSREKKESFPLTVTSAQKNPTAFYLCASSMQGGNGYTFGSGTRLTVV.

This chain uses TRBV4-3 with TRBJ1-2; possible D gene TRBD1, 5 bases. CDR3 length: 15 residues. Germline CDR1 LGHNA, CDR2 YSLEER. V was pared by 0 bases and J by 0 bases, with 8 bases between. CDR3 coding DNA: TGCGCCAGCAGCCAAGACAGGGAAGCTAACTATGGCTACACCTTC. It specifies CASSQDREANYGYTF.

The rearrangement uses TRBV6-2 or TRBV6-3 and TRBJ2-2, with a possible D match to TRBD1 (5 bases). Germline V gene lookup returns CDR1 MNHEY and CDR2 SVGEGT. The V and J ends lost 7 bases and 6 bases respectively, with 18 bases between them. CDR3 length equals 15 residues. CDR3 coding DNA: TGTGCCAGCACCCCAGGGATCGACAATCCCGGGGAGCTGTTTTTT. Its translation: CASTPGIDNPGELFF.

This clone was counted only a few times. This sequence joins TRBV28 and TRBJ1-5; the D gene is possibly TRBD1 (6 bases). The CDR3 consists of 17 residues. From germline, CDR1 is MDHEN and CDR2 SYDVKM. The ends were cut back, 5 bases at V and 0 bases at J, with 17 bases in the middle. CDR3 DNA sequence: TGTGCCAGCAGTCTTCTACACAGGGTTTCTAGCAATCAGCCCCAGCATTTT. This encodes CASSLLHRVSSNQPQHF.

This rearrangement joins TRBV28 to TRBJ1-2, with 10 positions matching TRBD1. Unmatched junction bases numbered 6, after V lost 7 bases and J lost 7 bases. Looked up from germline, CDR1 is MDHEN and CDR2 is SYDVKM. This CDR3 comprises 13 residues. CDR3 amino acids: CASNRQGALGYTF. In nucleotides, the CDR3 is TGTGCCAGCAACCGACAGGGGGCGCTTGGCTACACCTTC.

The chain combines TRBV6-1 with TRBJ2-7; TRBD1 aligns across 7 bases. The CDR3 consists of 14 residues. The ends lost 2 bases at V and 4 bases at J; junction bases unmatched: 5. Germline CDR1 MNHNS, CDR2 SASEGT. This CDR3 reads CASSEQGVVYEQYF. In nucleotides, the CDR3 is TGTGCCAGCAGTGAACAGGGGGTGGTATACGAGCAGTACTTC.